These 15 T cell receptor beta chains came from one sample sequenced in a study of blood T cell repertoires in COVID-19. Sequencing was performed with immunoSEQ multiplex PCR; in TCRdb, only in-frame clones are kept and a portion is missing. The sample has fewer than 300,000 clones; 90% to 95% are singletons. The material sequenced was peripheral blood. The receptors shown here come from a woman aged 25-40 years with COVID-19, enrolled during active disease.

The J gene is TRBJ2-7, the V gene TRBV19; 7 positions agree with TRBD2. The CDR3 has 14 residues. Germline values: CDR1 LNHDA, CDR2 SQIVND (reference sequence). With 3 bases clipped from V and 3 bases from J, the junction kept 5 bases outside the gene matches. CDR3 sequence reads: CASSMGGYGYEQYF. In DNA, the CDR3 is TGTGCCAGTAGTATGGGGGGGTATGGCTACGAGCAGTACTTC.

The V call is TRBV12-5, the J call TRBJ2-7; 7 bases line up with TRBD2. CDR3 length: 14 residues. The V gene end was trimmed by 4 bases and the J gene end by 0 bases; junction bases not matched to a gene: 3. The germline gives CDR1 LGHNT, CDR2 FRNRAP. The CDR3 sequence: CASGWGLSSYEQYF. The CDR3 bases are TGTGCTAGTGGTTGGGGACTAAGCTCCTACGAGCAGTACTTC. Using reference TRBV12-5 and TRBJ2-7 for the parts outside the CDR3, the full variable domain is DARVTQTPRHKVTEMGQEVTMRCQPILGHNTVFWYRQTMMQGLELLAYFRNRAPLDDSGMPKDRFSAEMPDATLATLKIQPSEPRDSAVYFCASGWGLSSYEQYFGPGTRLTVT.

This clone occurred once. The V gene is TRBV7-8, the J gene TRBJ2-7; D is undetermined. Germline loops: CDR1 SGHVS, CDR2 FQNEAQ. V was pared by 4 bases and J by 3 bases, with 4 bases between. The CDR3 extends over 11 amino acids. The CDR3 DNA reads as TGTGCCAGCAGCTCAGTCTACGAGCAGTACTTC. It codes for CASSSVYEQYF. Full variable domain (outside the CDR3, taken from reference TRBV7-8 and TRBJ2-7): GAGVSQSPRYKVAKRGQDVALRCDPISGHVSLFWYQQALGQGPEFLTYFQNEAQLDKSGLPSDRFFAERPEGSVSTLKIQRTQQEDSAVYLCASSSVYEQYFGPGTRLTVT.

V and J are TRBV14 and TRBJ1-2; TRBD1 might be the D (6 bases). With 5 bases removed from V and 8 bases from J, the gap between germline ends came to 24 bases. The germline V gene encodes CDR1 SGHDN and CDR2 FVKESK. There are 16 residues in the CDR3. The CDR3 DNA reads as TGTGCCAGCAGCGCCCATGTACTACAGGGAACGGGGGGCTACACCTTC. This sequence encodes CASSAHVLQGTGGYTF.

The chain has TRBV6-2 or TRBV6-3 and TRBJ2-6, with a weak D call TRBD1 (5 bases). Deletions cut 5 bases from V and 3 bases from J, with 11 bases between. This CDR3 contains 15 residues. Germline V gene lookup returns CDR1 MNHEY and CDR2 SVGEGT. The CDR3 loop is CASSASRGGANVLTF. The CDR3 nucleotides are TGTGCCAGCAGTGCGTCTAGGGGTGGGGCCAACGTCCTGACTTTC.

This clone was recorded only once. The chain joins TRBV11-3 to TRBJ2-1, with 7 bases that match TRBD2. V shed 1 base, J shed 3 bases, and the junction held 0 bases outside the gene matches. CDR1 is SGHNT, CDR2 YENEEA, per germline. This CDR3 spans 14 amino acids. CDR3 sequence reads: CASSLGDYYNEQFF. CDR3 in DNA: TGTGCCAGCAGCTTAGGGGACTACTACAATGAGCAGTTCTTC.

This clone was recorded a few times. The chain has TRBV6-1 and TRBJ1-4; TRBD1 is a possible D gene (6 bases). The germline V gene encodes CDR1 MNHNS and CDR2 SASEGT. The CDR3 spans 18 residues. Trimming took 2 bases from V and 0 from J, leaving 16 bases between them. The CDR3 DNA sequence: TGTGCCAGCAGTGAAAACAGGGTCGGGATTGCAACTAATGAAAAACTGTTTTTT. Its protein product is CASSENRVGIATNEKLFF.

This clone was found once. The V gene is TRBV28, the J gene TRBJ1-2; TRBD1 matches 8 bases. Germline assignment: CDR1 MDHEN and CDR2 SYDVKM. This CDR3 contains 14 residues. The V gene end was trimmed by 6 bases and the J gene end by 7 bases; junction bases not matched to a gene: 10. Here the CDR3 reads CASSLTGANGGYTF. In nucleotides, the CDR3 is TGTGCCAGCAGCCTGACAGGGGCTAATGGTGGCTACACCTTC.

This chain joins TRBV3-1 (or the pseudogene TRBV3-2) and TRBJ2-6; D is possibly TRBD1 (5 bases). Trimming took 2 bases from V and 3 from J, leaving 11 bases between them. This CDR3 region has 16 residues. Germline values: CDR1 LGHDT, CDR2 YNNKEL (reference sequence). DNA of the CDR3: TGTGCCAGCAGCCAATTCAGGGATTATGGGGCCAACGTCCTGACTTTC. Protein: CASSQFRDYGANVLTF.

In this sample, this clone turned up once. One end of the junction varies from germline; a read error may be responsible. The chain carries TRBV14 and TRBJ2-1; D might be TRBD2 (6 bases). The CDR3 spans 15 residues. CDR1 is SGHDN, CDR2 FVKESK, per germline. The CDR3 DNA reads TGTGCCACCAGCCGGGTGGAGTTTAGCGAGGAGGGGCAGTTCTTC. Translated: CATSRVEFSEEGQFF.

The J gene is TRBJ1-2, the V gene TRBV28, with a weak D call TRBD1 (6 bases). The germline V gene has CDR1 MDHEN and CDR2 SYDVKM. Trimming cost V 5 bases and J 4 bases, with 17 bases left between them. The CDR3 contains 15 residues. In DNA form, the CDR3 reads TGTGCCAGCAGTATTTCAGGGGATCTTAGCTATGGCTACACCTTC. Encoded protein: CASSISGDLSYGYTF.

The V gene is TRBV7-9, the J gene TRBJ1-1; D not certain. V shed 0 bases and J shed 1 base, with 9 bases lying between them. The CDR3 extends over 15 amino acids. CDR1 is SEHNR, CDR2 FQNEAQ, per germline (reference sequence). CDR3 nucleotide sequence: TGTGCCAGCAGCTTAGCGAAGGGAGGGAACACTGAAGCTTTCTTT. Its translation: CASSLAKGGNTEAFF.

The chain is built from TRBV11-1 and TRBJ2-6; perhaps TRBD1 as D (6 bases). Germline V gene lookup returns CDR1 SGHAT and CDR2 FQDESV (reference sequence). CDR3 length equals 13 residues. V shed 5 bases and J shed 12 bases, with 14 bases lying between them. CDR3 sequence (DNA): TGTGCCAGCAGCACAGGGTACCTTAGCGTCCTGACTTTC. Translating it yields CASSTGYLSVLTF.

The CDR3 nucleotides are TGTGCCTGGGAGGGGTGGCAGGGCCAAAGGGGCTACACCTTC. Protein sequence: CAWEGWQGQRGYTF. The chain carries TRBV30 and TRBJ1-2, with D perhaps TRBD1 (5 bases). CDR3 length: 14 amino acids. Trimming pared 5 bases from V and 8 bases from J, leaving 21 bases between. The germline V gene has CDR1 GTSNPN and CDR2 SVGIG (reference sequence). Combining the CDR3 with reference TRBV30 and TRBJ1-2 gives the whole variable domain SQTIHQWPATLVQPVGSPLSLECTVEGTSNPNLYWYRQAAGRGLQLLFYSVGIGQISSEVPQNLSASRPQDRQFILSSKKLLLSDSGFYLCAWEGWQGQRGYTFGSGTRLTVV.

This rearrangement joins TRBV6-2 or TRBV6-3 to TRBJ1-1; D gene unclear. CDR1 is MNHEY and CDR2 is SVGEGT in the germline V gene. The CDR3 extends over 12 amino acids. V lost 0 bases and J lost 10, with 9 bases in between. The CDR3 loop reads CASSYSQVSAFF. Here the CDR3 DNA reads TGTGCCAGCAGTTACTCCCAGGTTTCAGCTTTCTTT.